This passage covers 21 T cell receptor beta chains from one sample sequenced in a study of cytomegalovirus exposure and HLA in healthy donors. Data came from immunoSEQ multiplex PCR; TCRdb stores just in-frame clones and leaves some out. The sample includes 86,000 or so clones, about 96% of them seen just once. The sample comprised PBMCs. These receptors came from a young man in good health and CMV-seropositive.

The sample holds one count of this clone. The chain links TRBV6-1 to TRBJ2-1, with 11 bases aligning to TRBD2. The CDR3 consists of 14 residues. J gave up 6 bases and V 3 bases, and 1 base lay outside the gene matches. Germline V gene sequence: CDR1 MNHNS, CDR2 SASEGT. CDR3 residues: CASSEGLAANEQFF. CDR3 nucleotide sequence: TGTGCCAGCAGTGAGGGACTAGCGGCCAATGAGCAGTTCTTC.

The chain couples TRBV5-1 to TRBJ1-1, with 7 positions matching TRBD1. The CDR3 loop spans 17 amino acids. Germline values: CDR1 SGHRS, CDR2 YFSETQ. The V segment lost 3 bases and the J segment 0 bases; nucleotides outside the gene matches: 11. CDR3: CASSSEDWDRMNTEAFF. The CDR3 nucleotides are TGCGCCAGCAGCTCAGAAGACTGGGACAGAATGAACACTGAAGCTTTCTTT. Filled out from reference TRBV5-1 and TRBJ1-1, the complete variable domain reads KAGVTQTPRYLIKTRGQQVTLSCSPISGHRSVSWYQQTPGQGLQFLFEYFSETQRNKGNFPGRFSGRQFSNSRSEMNVSTLELGDSALYLCASSSEDWDRMNTEAFFGQGTRLTVV.

The chain has TRBV27 and TRBJ2-1, with D maybe TRBD1 (5 bases). V lost 3 bases to trimming and J lost 6 bases, with 12 bases between them. This CDR3 is built from 14 residues. Germline CDR1 and CDR2: MNHEY and SMNVEV (reference sequence). In DNA, the CDR3 is TGTGCCAGCAGTTTGGCAGGGTTTGGCAATGAGCAGTTCTTC. This encodes CASSLAGFGNEQFF.

V and J are TRBV6-1 and TRBJ1-2, with D tentatively TRBD1 (5 bases). V was clipped by 2 bases and J by 3 bases, with 10 bases between them. The CDR3 has 14 amino acids. Per the germline V gene, CDR1 is MNHNS and CDR2 is SASEGT. The CDR3 nucleotides read TGTGCCAGCAGTGAACCGGGGGTCGACTATGGCTACACCTTC. Amino acid sequence: CASSEPGVDYGYTF.

The rearrangement uses TRBV12-5 and TRBJ2-7; D uncertain. V was shortened by 2 bases and J by 2 bases, with 4 bases between the two germline ends. The CDR3 spans 12 residues. From germline, CDR1 is LGHNT and CDR2 FRNRAP. CDR3 amino acids: CASGLTTYEQYF. CDR3 DNA sequence: TGTGCTAGTGGTTTGACTACCTACGAGCAGTACTTC.

The chain uses TRBV2 and TRBJ2-7; 12 nucleotides match TRBD2. The ends lost 2 bases at V and 2 bases at J; junction bases unmatched: 1. Germline-derived CDR1 and CDR2 are SNHLY and FYNNEI. CDR3 length: 15 residues. The CDR3 nucleotides read TGTGCCAGCAGTGAACGGACTAGCGGGACCTACGAGCAGTACTTC. This translates into CASSERTSGTYEQYF. Full variable domain (remainder filled in from reference TRBV2 and TRBJ2-7): EPEVTQTPSHQVTQMGQEVILRCVPISNHLYFYWYRQILGQKVEFLVSFYNNEISEKSEIFDDQFSVERPDGSNFTLKIRSTKLEDSAMYFCASSERTSGTYEQYFGPGTRLTVT.

This chain joins TRBV19 and TRBJ1-1; D may be TRBD1 (5 bases). The CDR3 is 14 residues long. The V end was cut by 7 bases, the J end by 8 bases, with 20 bases between. Germline V lookup: CDR1 LNHDA, CDR2 SQIVND (reference sequence). CDR3: CASTPSAGAGEAFF. CDR3 DNA sequence: TGTGCCAGTACCCCCTCGGCAGGCGCAGGGGAAGCTTTCTTT.

V and J are TRBV9 and TRBJ2-1; D is uncertain. The CDR3 sequence is 15 residues long. Trimming cost V 0 bases and J 7 bases, with 14 bases left between them. Germline CDR1 and CDR2: SGDLS and YYNGEE. The CDR3 sequence is CASSVGSSPSNEQFF. CDR3 DNA sequence: TGTGCCAGCAGCGTAGGATCGTCTCCGAGTAATGAGCAGTTCTTC.

This clone was observed a handful of times. The rearrangement joins TRBV18 to TRBJ2-7; the D gene is possibly TRBD2 (5 bases). V dropped 2 bases and J dropped 1 base, with 12 bases sitting between them. Germline V gene lookup returns CDR1 KGHSH and CDR2 LQKENI. The length of the CDR3 is 15 residues. CDR3 bases: TGTGCCAGCTCACCATCGGAGGCGTGGTCCTACGAGCAGTACTTC. Protein: CASSPSEAWSYEQYF.

The chain recombines TRBV18 with TRBJ1-2; tentatively, D is TRBD1 (5 bases). The germline V gene encodes CDR1 KGHSH and CDR2 LQKENI. The CDR3 extends over 12 amino acids. Trimming pared 7 bases from V and 7 bases from J, leaving 13 bases between. The CDR3 protein is CASWQGTVGYTF. CDR3 sequence (DNA): TGTGCCAGCTGGCAGGGAACAGTTGGCTACACCTTC. Full variable domain (missing parts from reference TRBV18 and TRBJ1-2): NAGVMQNPRHLVRRRGQEARLRCSPMKGHSHVYWYRQLPEEGLKFMVYLQKENIIDESGMPKERFSAEFPKEGPSILRIQQVVRGDSAAYFCASWQGTVGYTFGSGTRLTVV.

The chain is built from TRBV28 and TRBJ2-1, with a weak D call TRBD2 (6 bases). CDR3 length equals 14 residues. Per germline, CDR1 MDHEN and CDR2 SYDVKM. V dropped 5 bases and J dropped 5 bases, with 13 bases sitting between them. CDR3 in amino acids: CASSALAFHNEQFF. CDR3 DNA sequence: TGTGCCAGCAGTGCTCTAGCGTTCCACAATGAGCAGTTCTTC.

The genes are TRBV7-9 and TRBJ1-1; D is uncertain. V was clipped by 7 bases and J by 1 base, with 7 bases between them. The germline CDR1 and CDR2 sequences are SEHNR and FQNEAQ (reference sequence). This CDR3 comprises 12 residues. The CDR3 DNA sequence: TGTGCCAGCACCCCGGGGAACACTGAAGCTTTCTTT. Its translation is CASTPGNTEAFF.

V and J are TRBV27 and TRBJ1-1; 8 bases agree with TRBD1. This CDR3 contains 14 residues. CDR1 MNHEY and CDR2 SMNVEV come from the germline V gene (reference sequence). The junction had 4 bases not matched to a gene; V was cut back by 3 bases and J by 4 bases. The CDR3 DNA reads TGTGCCAGCAGTTTGGACAGGGTAAGCACTGAAGCTTTCTTT. It yields the protein CASSLDRVSTEAFF.

The V gene is TRBV27, the J gene TRBJ2-7; 9 bases line up with TRBD2. The J segment lost 7 bases and the V segment lost 5 bases, leaving 9 bases of the junction unmatched. Germline V lookup: CDR1 MNHEY, CDR2 SMNVEV (reference sequence). The CDR3 is made up of 14 amino acids. The DNA for the CDR3 is TGTGCCAGCAGTCTCGGACTAGCGAGGGGAGAGCAGTACTTC. Translated, it gives CASSLGLARGEQYF.

V and J are TRBV21-1 and TRBJ2-7; TRBD1 is the table's D call and was not checked against the DNA. TRBV21-1 is a recognized pseudogene. The CDR3 spans 14 residues. Written as DNA, the CDR3 is TGTGCCAGCAGGACAGGGGGACGGAACCACGAGCAGTACTTC. Amino acids: CASRTGGRNHEQYF.

The chain uses TRBV5-4 and TRBJ2-3; perhaps TRBD2 as D (7 bases). Per the germline V gene, CDR1 is SGHNT and CDR2 is YYREEE (reference sequence). The CDR3 has 16 amino acids. The V end lost 2 bases, the J end lost 4 bases, and 17 bases lay between the germline ends. The CDR3 region has the DNA TGTGCCAGCAGCTTCGTGGGGGGGCTCGGTGCAGATACGCAGTATTTT. Translated, it gives CASSFVGGLGADTQYF.

This clone was detected only once. An end of the junction does not agree with germline; a read error may underlie this. The chain has TRBV7-7 and TRBJ2-2; tentative D call: TRBD2 (7 bases). This CDR3 has 19 amino acids. Per germline, CDR1 SSHAT and CDR2 FNYEAQ (reference sequence). This CDR3 reads CASSPIRGGVRPRSGELFF. CDR3 sequence (DNA): TGTGCTAGCAGCCCGATTAGGGGGGGCGTTAGGCCGAGAAGCGGGGAGCTGTTTTTT.

This chain uses TRBV4-2 with TRBJ1-4; weak D call: TRBD1 (6 bases). The CDR3 has 14 residues. The V end was cut by 4 bases, the J end by 7 bases, with 13 bases between. Germline V CDR1 and CDR2: LGHNA, YNFKEQ. The CDR3: CASSPGTWGEKLFF. The CDR3 DNA sequence: TGTGCCAGCAGCCCCGGGACATGGGGTGAAAAACTGTTTTTT.

The chain couples TRBV7-9 to TRBJ1-2; possibly TRBD1 for D (6 bases). The CDR3 totals 14 residues. V lost 5 bases, J lost 7 bases, and 17 bases lay in between. Germline values: CDR1 SEHNR, CDR2 FQNEAQ (reference sequence). The CDR3 region has the DNA TGTGCCAGCAGCGGAGATGGCGGGGGCCTTGGCTACACCTTC. Translating gives CASSGDGGGLGYTF.

The rearrangement joins TRBV6-5 to TRBJ1-3; D is undetermined. The germline CDR1 and CDR2 sequences are MNHEY and SVGAGI. V was trimmed by 2 bases and J by 0 bases, leaving 11 bases between them. The CDR3 has 16 residues. The CDR3 bases are TGTGCCAGCAGTTACCTAGGCGGAGCCTCTGGAAACACCATATATTTT. It encodes CASSYLGGASGNTIYF.

This clone showed up just once. CDR3 region: CASSLGASGSISDTQYF. CDR3 nucleotide sequence: TGTGCCAGCAGCTTAGGGGCTAGCGGGAGTATATCAGATACGCAGTATTTT. V gene TRBV7-6 combines with J gene TRBJ2-3, with 10 bases fitting TRBD2. The germline gives CDR1 SGHVS, CDR2 FNYEAQ. The CDR3 loop spans 17 amino acids. J lost 4 bases, V lost 1 base, and 8 bases had no gene match.